One T cell receptor beta chain is described in this entry. The data originate from a study of blood T cell repertoires in COVID-19. The wider study: In each case, the material was cDNA or gDNA derived from T cells, B-cell-depleted T cells, or PBMCs.

How the authors handled the data: The assay estimated nucleated cells by amplifying reference gene primers. Produced via immunoSEQ multiplex PCR; TCRdb's table is partial and in-frame only. D and trimming were read from the DNA, whereas the V and J calls and clone size are those reported in that table. Of fewer than 250,000 clones listed, approximately 90% are singletons. CDR1 and CDR2 (germline): KGHDR, SFDVKD. CDR3 length: 15 residues. V shed 4 bases and J 7 bases; nucleotides not matched to a gene: 11. The sequence was obtained from a man aged 30 to 45 with acute or convalescent COVID-19. The J gene is TRBJ1-1, the V gene TRBV24-1, with 7 bases identical to TRBD1. Sequencing input: peripheral blood. CDR3 bases: TGTGCCACCAGTGACCCCCGGGACAGAAAGTTTGAAGCTTTCTTT. Its translation is CATSDPRDRKFEAFF.